This TCR beta chain was sequenced during a study of T cells after yellow fever vaccination. This clonotype was seen once. The antigen is not known. MiXCR was run by TCRdb on the 5' RACE reads, yielding one entry per CDR3 protein. The sample records around 350,000 distinct CDR3 sequences, 11% being singletons. The study, taken as a whole, reports: The bulk population could contribute abundant contaminating clonotypes to FACS-sorted repertoires. In post-booster samples, most primary-vaccination clones reappeared (approximately 95% CD4, approximately 91% CD8).

CDR3 length: 19 amino acids. Trimming cost V 11 bases and J 0 bases, with 32 bases left between them. From germline, CDR1 is SNHLY and CDR2 FYNNEI. Sample: PBMCs, taken on the day of the first yellow fever vaccination. This sequence originates from a young man who received the YFV17D yellow fever vaccine. The V gene is TRBV2, the J gene TRBJ2-7; either TRBD1 or TRBD2 may supply D (6 bases each). In DNA, the CDR3 is TGTGCCTTCAGTCCGTTTGGCCCATACACGGGGGCTCGCTCCTACGAGCAGTACTTC. This translates into CAFSPFGPYTGARSYEQYF.